This T cell receptor (beta chain) was documented in a study of T cells after posttransplantation cyclophosphamide. On the day of bone marrow donation, the related graft donor provided peripheral blood. This clone was observed a handful of times. What it binds is unknown. The sample contains more than one DNA sequence encoding this CDR3. Findings and limits, study-wide: TRB overlap between skin or GI tissue T cells and blood was limited. Donor-recipient repertoire similarity was low at 1-2 months, rising over year one. TRB clonality was highly associated with recipient CMV seropositivity and reactivation.

Libraries were prepared by immunoSEQ multiplex PCR; TCRdb keeps only in-frame clonotypes and omits some of them. Of more than 10,000 clones in the sample, under 85% were seen once. The sequenced sample consisted of memory CD4+ T cells sorted from PBMCs. The clonotype comes from a man in his fifties or sixties in good health, CMV-negative, and a related stem cell transplant donor.

CDR3 region: CASSQDLSPGYSYEQYF. CDR3 DNA sequence: TGTGCCAGCAGCCAAGATCTTTCCCCAGGGTACTCCTACGAGCAGTACTTC. J is TRBJ2-7 and V is TRBV14; D may be TRBD1 (5 bases). The CDR3 runs 17 residues. Looked up from germline, CDR1 is SGHDN and CDR2 is FVKESK. With 0 bases removed from V and 0 bases from J, the gap between germline ends came to 15 bases.